Presented here are 10 T cell receptor beta chains from one specimen sequenced in a study of blood T cells in healthy people across ages. For the second PCR, which ran for about 7 to 11 cycles, a sample-barcoded 5' primer and a J-beta primer mix were used. TCRdb called the 5' RACE reads again in MiXCR, with one record for every CDR3 protein. Among around 650,000 distinct CDR3 sequences listed, about 30% were seen once. Source material: blood. Every receptor here comes from a woman aged 80 or over in good health.

A remark on this clonotype: Given a much more abundant clone one base away, this may be a read error. This sequence joins TRBV5-1 and TRBJ2-7; 9 bases are a match to TRBD1. Unmatched junction bases numbered 7, after V lost 2 bases and J lost 7 bases. Germline V CDR1 and CDR2: SGHRS, YFSETQ. The CDR3 is 14 amino acids. CDR3 amino acids: CASSLQGAQHEQYF. Here the CDR3 DNA reads TGCGCCAGCAGCTTACAGGGGGCGCAACATGAGCAGTACTTC.

In regard to this clonotype: Germline is not matched at one junction end, which may reflect a read error. This sequence joins TRBV5-1 and TRBJ1-6; TRBD1 is a possible D gene (5 bases). The CDR3 is made up of 16 amino acids. Germline V gene sequence: CDR1 SGHRS, CDR2 YFSETQ. The CDR3: CAGSIAGRNGNSPLHF. Here the CDR3 DNA reads TGCGCCGGCAGCATCGCAGGGAGGAATGGGAATTCACCCCTCCACTTT.

This clonotype was seen ten or more times. The rearrangement joins TRBV15 to TRBJ2-1, with D tentatively TRBD2 (5 bases). CDR3 length: 11 residues. The germline gives CDR1 LNHNV, CDR2 YYDKDF (reference sequence). V was clipped by 6 bases and J by 10 bases, with 10 bases between them. CDR3 DNA sequence: TGTGCCACCAGTGGCGGGTGGGAGCAGTTCTTC. Residues: CATSGGWEQFF.

The chain couples TRBV28 to TRBJ2-6, with D perhaps TRBD1 or TRBD2 (5 bases each). Germline V lookup: CDR1 MDHEN, CDR2 SYDVKM. V was shortened by 6 bases and J by 1 base, with 13 bases between the two germline ends. CDR3 length: 16 amino acids. The CDR3 loop reads CASREIGGSGANVLTF. The CDR3 DNA is TGTGCCAGCAGAGAGATTGGGGGTTCTGGGGCCAACGTCCTGACTTTC.

The chain uses TRBV19 and TRBJ2-4; no firm D call. The end of the DNA aligns better with TRBJ2-7, so the J call may be wrong. Per germline, CDR1 LNHDA and CDR2 SQIVND (reference sequence). The CDR3 is 12 amino acids. The CDR3 sequence is CATRANGYEQYF. The CDR3 bases are TGTGCCACAAGGGCTAACGGTTACGAGCAGTACTTC.

This clonotype was counted once. The germline gene is not matched at one end of the junction; a read error may be the cause. The chain combines TRBV7-6 with TRBJ1-5; D not certain. The germline V gene encodes CDR1 SGHVS and CDR2 FNYEAQ. This CDR3 contains 15 residues. CDR3 nucleotides: TGTGCCAGCGGCTTATCTCAGGATTGGAATCAGCCCCAGCATTTT. It encodes CASGLSQDWNQPQHF.

This clonotype showed up many times. The chain couples TRBV20-1 to TRBJ2-7, with D hard to call. V dropped 1 base and J dropped 3 bases, with 22 bases sitting between them. CDR1 is DFQATT, CDR2 SNEGSKA, per germline (reference sequence). The CDR3 has 17 residues. CDR3 bases: TGCAGTGCTAGAGGGGCTCCTCGTGGACGAAACCTCTACGAGCAGTACTTC. Encoded protein: CSARGAPRGRNLYEQYF.

On this clonotype: Since a much larger clone is just one base distant, this may be a read error. The gene calls are TRBV5-6 and TRBJ2-4; D gene uncertain. The CDR3 covers 12 residues. V dropped 4 bases and J dropped 5 bases, with 7 bases sitting between them. Germline V lookup: CDR1 SGHDT, CDR2 YYEEEE. The CDR3 is CASSPVENIQYF. DNA of the CDR3: TGTGCCAGCAGCCCGGTTGAAAACATTCAGTACTTC.

This clonotype was seen repeatedly, ten times or more. The V call is TRBV3-1, the J call TRBJ2-3; the match to TRBD1 covers 8 bases. Germline-derived CDR1 and CDR2 are LGHDT and YNNKEL (reference sequence). This CDR3 comprises 14 residues. J lost 5 bases, V lost 1 base, and 2 bases had no gene match. The CDR3 region has the DNA TGTGCCAGCAGCCAAGTGACAGGGGTAGATACGCAGTATTTT. Translation: CASSQVTGVDTQYF.

This clonotype was detected many times. The J gene is TRBJ2-4, the V gene TRBV5-5, with TRBD2 matching over 8 bases. Germline V CDR1 and CDR2: SGHKS, YYEKEE (reference sequence). This CDR3 has 12 amino acids. The V gene end was trimmed by 0 bases and the J gene end by 12 bases; junction bases not matched to a gene: 2. CDR3 coding DNA: TGTGCCAGCAGCTTGGAGCGGGGGAATCAGTACTTC. It yields the protein CASSLERGNQYF. Drawing the rest from reference TRBV5-5 and TRBJ2-4, the complete variable domain is DAGVTQSPTHLIKTRGQQVTLRCSPISGHKSVSWYQQVLGQGPQFIFQYYEKEERGRGNFPDRFSARQFPNYSSELNVNALLLGDSALYLCASSLERGNQYFGAGTRLSVL.